This T cell receptor (beta chain) stems from a study of OX40 agonist ivuxolimab in advanced cancers. With regard to this clone: Antigen: not known.

Germline V lookup: CDR1 MGHRA, CDR2 YSYEKL. The CDR3 covers 16 residues. Trimming removed 3 bases at V and 3 bases at J, with 14 bases between. Generated by immunoSEQ multiplex PCR, the TCRdb table keeps only in-frame clones and is missing some. The sample contains around 62,000 clones, around 85% of which appear only once. The study's findings and limits: Partial responders receiving 0.1-3.0 mg/kg showed among the lowest clonal expansion. The antigen specificity of the peripheral T cells (those that were expanded) was not determined.

The receptor was isolated from an adult with an advanced solid tumor such as melanoma, head and neck, liver or kidney cancer. The rearrangement uses TRBV4-1 and TRBJ1-4; TRBD1 is a possible D gene (5 bases). The sample in question was CD4+ or CD8+ T cells sorted from blood, obtained in a trial of the OX40 agonist ivuxolimab. As DNA, the CDR3 is TGCGCCAGCAGCCAGATAAGACAGAACGCTAATGAAAAACTGTTTTTT. Translating it yields CASSQIRQNANEKLFF.